What follows describes a single T cell receptor (beta chain). Antigen: not known. TCRdb processed the 5' RACE reads anew with MiXCR; each CDR3 protein has one entry. In the table there are more than 40,000 distinct CDR3 sequences, roughly 29% of which are singletons. Study findings and constraints: Tumor Treg TCRs overlapped most with tumor naive CD4+ cells.

The length of the CDR3 is 14 residues. Germline loops: CDR1 DFQATT, CDR2 SNEGSKA (reference sequence). Trimming removed 1 base from V and 2 bases from J, with 12 bases in between. Sequencing was performed on memory CD4+ T cells sorted from a lymph node. Sample subset: memory CD4+ T cells, CD4+CD45RO+CD25-. The chain carries TRBV20-1 and TRBJ2-7, with D perhaps matching TRBD2 (6 bases). The sequence derives from a female donor with breast cancer. In nucleotides, the CDR3 is TGCAGTGCTAGAGGGGAGCGGGCCGCCTACGAGCAGTACTTC. This codes for CSARGERAAYEQYF.